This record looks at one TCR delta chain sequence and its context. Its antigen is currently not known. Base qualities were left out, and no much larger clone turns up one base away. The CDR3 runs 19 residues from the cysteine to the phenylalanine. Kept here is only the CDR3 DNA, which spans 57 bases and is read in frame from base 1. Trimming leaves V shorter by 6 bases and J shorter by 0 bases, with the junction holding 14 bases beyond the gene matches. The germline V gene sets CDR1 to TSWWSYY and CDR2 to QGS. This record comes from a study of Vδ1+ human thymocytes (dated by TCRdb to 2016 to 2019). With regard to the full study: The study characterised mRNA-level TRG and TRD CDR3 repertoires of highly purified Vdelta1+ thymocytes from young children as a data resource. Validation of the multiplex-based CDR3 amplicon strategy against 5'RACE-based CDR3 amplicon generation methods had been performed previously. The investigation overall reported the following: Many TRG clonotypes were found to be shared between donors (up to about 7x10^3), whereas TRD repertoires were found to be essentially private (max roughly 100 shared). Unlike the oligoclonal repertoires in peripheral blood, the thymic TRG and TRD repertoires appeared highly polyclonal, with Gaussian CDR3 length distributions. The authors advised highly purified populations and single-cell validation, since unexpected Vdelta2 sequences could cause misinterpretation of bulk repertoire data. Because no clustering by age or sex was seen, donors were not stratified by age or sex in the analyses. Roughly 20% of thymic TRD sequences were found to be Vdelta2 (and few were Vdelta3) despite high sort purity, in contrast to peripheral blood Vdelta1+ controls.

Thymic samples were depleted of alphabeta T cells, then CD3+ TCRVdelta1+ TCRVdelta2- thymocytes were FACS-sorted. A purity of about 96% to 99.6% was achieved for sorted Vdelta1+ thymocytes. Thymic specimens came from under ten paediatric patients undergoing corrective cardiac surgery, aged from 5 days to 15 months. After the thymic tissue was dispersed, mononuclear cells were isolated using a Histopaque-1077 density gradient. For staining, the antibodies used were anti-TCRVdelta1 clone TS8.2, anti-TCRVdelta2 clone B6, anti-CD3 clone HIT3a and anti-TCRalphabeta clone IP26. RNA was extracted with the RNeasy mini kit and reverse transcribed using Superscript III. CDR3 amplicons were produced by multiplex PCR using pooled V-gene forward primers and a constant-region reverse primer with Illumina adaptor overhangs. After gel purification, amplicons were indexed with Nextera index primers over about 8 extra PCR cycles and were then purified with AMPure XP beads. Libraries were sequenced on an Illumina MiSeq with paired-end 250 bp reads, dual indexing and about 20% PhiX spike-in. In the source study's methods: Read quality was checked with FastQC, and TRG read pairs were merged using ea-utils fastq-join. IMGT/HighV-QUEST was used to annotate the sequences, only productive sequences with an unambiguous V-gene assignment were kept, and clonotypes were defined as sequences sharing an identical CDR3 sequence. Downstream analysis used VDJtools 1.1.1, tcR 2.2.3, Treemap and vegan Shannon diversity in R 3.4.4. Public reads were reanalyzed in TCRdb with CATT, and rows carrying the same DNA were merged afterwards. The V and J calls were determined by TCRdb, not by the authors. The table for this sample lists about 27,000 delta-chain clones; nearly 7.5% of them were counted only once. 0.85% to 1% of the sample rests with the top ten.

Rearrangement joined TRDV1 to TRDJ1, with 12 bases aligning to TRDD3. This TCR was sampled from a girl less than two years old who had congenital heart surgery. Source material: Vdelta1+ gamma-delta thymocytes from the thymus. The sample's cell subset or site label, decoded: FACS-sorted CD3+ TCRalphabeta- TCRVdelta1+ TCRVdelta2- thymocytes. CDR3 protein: CALGPRLSYWGIHTDKLIF. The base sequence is TGTGCTCTTGGCCCCAGACTTTCCTACTGGGGGATACACACCGATAAACTCATCTTT.